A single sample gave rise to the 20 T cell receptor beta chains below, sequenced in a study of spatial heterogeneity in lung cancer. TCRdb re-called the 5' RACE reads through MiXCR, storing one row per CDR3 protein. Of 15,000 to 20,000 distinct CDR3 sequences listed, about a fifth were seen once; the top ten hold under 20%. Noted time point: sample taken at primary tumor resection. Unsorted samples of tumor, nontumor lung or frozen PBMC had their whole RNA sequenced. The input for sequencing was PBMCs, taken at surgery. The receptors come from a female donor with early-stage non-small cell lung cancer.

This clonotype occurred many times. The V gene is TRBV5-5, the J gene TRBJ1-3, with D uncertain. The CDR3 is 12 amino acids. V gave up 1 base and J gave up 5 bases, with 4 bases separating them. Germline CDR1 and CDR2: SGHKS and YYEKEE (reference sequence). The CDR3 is CASSLNRNTIYF. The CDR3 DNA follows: TGTGCCAGCAGCTTGAATCGAAACACCATATATTTT.

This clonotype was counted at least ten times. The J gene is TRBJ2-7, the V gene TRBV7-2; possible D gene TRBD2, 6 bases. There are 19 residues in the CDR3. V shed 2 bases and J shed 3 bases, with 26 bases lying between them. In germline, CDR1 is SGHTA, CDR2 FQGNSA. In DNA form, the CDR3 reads TGTGCCAGCAGCTTAAATGTCAGGGCCCCCGGGAGCAAACACTACGAGCAGTACTTC. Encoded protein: CASSLNVRAPGSKHYEQYF.

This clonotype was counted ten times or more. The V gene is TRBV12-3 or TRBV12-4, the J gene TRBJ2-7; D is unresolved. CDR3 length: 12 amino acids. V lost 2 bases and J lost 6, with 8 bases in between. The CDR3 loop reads CASSLRSGEQYF. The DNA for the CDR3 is TGTGCCAGCAGTTTAAGGTCTGGCGAGCAGTACTTC.

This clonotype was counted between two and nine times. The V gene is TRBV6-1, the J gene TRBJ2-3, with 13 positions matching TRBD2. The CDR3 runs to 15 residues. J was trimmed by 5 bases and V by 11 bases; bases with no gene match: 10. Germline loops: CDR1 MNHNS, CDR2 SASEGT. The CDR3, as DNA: TGTGCCGGGGGAAGGACTAGCGGGAGAGTAGATACGCAGTATTTT. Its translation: CAGGRTSGRVDTQYF.

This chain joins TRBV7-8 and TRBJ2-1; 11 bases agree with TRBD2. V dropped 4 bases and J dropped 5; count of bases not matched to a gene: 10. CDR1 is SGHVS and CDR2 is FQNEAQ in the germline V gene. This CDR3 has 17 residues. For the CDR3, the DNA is TGTGCCAGCAGCTCCCGCTCCGGGACTAGCGGACACAATGAGCAGTTCTTC. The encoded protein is CASSSRSGTSGHNEQFF. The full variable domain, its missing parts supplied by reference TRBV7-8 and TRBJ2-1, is GAGVSQSPRYKVAKRGQDVALRCDPISGHVSLFWYQQALGQGPEFLTYFQNEAQLDKSGLPSDRFFAERPEGSVSTLKIQRTQQEDSAVYLCASSSRSGTSGHNEQFFGPGTRLTVL.

The CDR3 is CASSQGLIGLYEQYF. CDR3 nucleotide sequence: TGCGCCAGCAGCCAAGGCTTGATTGGGTTATACGAGCAGTACTTC. The chain is built from TRBV4-3 and TRBJ2-7; D remains unclear. CDR3 length: 15 residues. V lost 1 base to trimming and J lost 4 bases, with 14 bases between them. Germline V CDR1 and CDR2: LGHNA, YSLEER.

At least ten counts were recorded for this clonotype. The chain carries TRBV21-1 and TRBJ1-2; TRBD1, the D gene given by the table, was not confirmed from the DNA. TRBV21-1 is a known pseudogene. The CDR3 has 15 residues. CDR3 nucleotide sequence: TGTGCCAGCAGCAAAGTATGGCAGGGAGCGTATGGCTACACCTTC. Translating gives CASSKVWQGAYGYTF.

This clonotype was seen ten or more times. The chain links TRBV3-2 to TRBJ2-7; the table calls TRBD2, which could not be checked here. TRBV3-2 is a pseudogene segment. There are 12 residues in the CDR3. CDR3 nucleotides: TGTGCCAGCGGGCGGGGATTAGTCGAGCAGTACTTC. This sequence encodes CASGRGLVEQYF.

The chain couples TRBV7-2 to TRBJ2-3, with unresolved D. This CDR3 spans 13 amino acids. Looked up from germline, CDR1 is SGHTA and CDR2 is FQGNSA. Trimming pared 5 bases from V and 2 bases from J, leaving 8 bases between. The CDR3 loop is CASSRQHTDTQYF. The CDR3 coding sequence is TGTGCCAGCAGCCGACAACACACAGATACGCAGTATTTT.

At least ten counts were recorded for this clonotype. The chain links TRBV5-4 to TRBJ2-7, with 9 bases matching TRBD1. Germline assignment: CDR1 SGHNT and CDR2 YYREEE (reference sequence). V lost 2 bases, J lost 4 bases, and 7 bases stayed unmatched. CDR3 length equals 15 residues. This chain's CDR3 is CASSLGGTGTYEQYF. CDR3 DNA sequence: TGTGCCAGCAGCTTAGGGGGGACAGGGACTTACGAGCAGTACTTC.

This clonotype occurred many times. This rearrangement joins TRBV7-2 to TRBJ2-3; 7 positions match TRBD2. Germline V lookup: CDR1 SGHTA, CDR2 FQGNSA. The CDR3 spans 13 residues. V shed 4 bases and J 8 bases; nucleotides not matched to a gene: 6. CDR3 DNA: TGTGCCAGCAGCTCCTCCGGGGGGAGTACGCAGTATTTT. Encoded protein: CASSSSGGSTQYF.

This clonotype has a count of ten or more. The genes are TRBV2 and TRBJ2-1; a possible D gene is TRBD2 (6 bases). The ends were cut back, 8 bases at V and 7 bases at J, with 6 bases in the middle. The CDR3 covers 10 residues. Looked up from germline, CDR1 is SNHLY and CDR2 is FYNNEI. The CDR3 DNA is TGTGCCAGCGGGGGGAATGAGCAGTTCTTC. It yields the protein CASGGNEQFF.

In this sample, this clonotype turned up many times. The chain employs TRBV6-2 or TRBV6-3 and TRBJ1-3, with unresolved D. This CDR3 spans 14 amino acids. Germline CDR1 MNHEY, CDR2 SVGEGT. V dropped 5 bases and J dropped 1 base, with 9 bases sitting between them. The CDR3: CASSGTNSGNTIYF. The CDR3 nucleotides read TGTGCCAGCAGTGGAACTAATTCTGGAAACACCATATATTTT.

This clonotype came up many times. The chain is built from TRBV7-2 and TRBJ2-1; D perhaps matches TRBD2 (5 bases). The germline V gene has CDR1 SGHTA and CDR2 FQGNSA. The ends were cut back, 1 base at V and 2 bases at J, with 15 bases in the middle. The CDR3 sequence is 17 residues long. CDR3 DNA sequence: TGTGCCAGCAGCTTAGGGAGGAGTGTAATCACCTACAATGAGCAGTTCTTC. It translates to CASSLGRSVITYNEQFF.

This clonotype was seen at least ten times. The CDR3 protein is CSASLPSKNIQYF. The CDR3 DNA is TGCAGTGCTAGCCTCCCATCCAAAAACATTCAGTACTTC. The genes are TRBV20-1 and TRBJ2-4, with D unclear. With 3 bases removed from V and 2 bases from J, the gap between germline ends came to 8 bases. The CDR3 runs to 13 residues. Germline-derived CDR1 and CDR2 are DFQATT and SNEGSKA (reference sequence).

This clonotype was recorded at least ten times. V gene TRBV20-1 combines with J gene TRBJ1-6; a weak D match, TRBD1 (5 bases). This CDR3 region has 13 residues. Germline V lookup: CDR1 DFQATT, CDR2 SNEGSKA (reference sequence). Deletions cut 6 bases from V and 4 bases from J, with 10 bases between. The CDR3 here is CSADQGYNSPLHF. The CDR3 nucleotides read TGCAGTGCGGATCAGGGATATAATTCACCCCTCCACTTT.

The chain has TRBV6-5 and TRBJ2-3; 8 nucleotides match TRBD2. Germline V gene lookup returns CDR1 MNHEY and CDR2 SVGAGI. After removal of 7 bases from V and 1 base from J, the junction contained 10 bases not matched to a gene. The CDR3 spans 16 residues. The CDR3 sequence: CASNSLGAGGTDTQYF. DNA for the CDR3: TGTGCCAGCAACTCGCTGGGAGCGGGGGGCACAGATACGCAGTATTTT.

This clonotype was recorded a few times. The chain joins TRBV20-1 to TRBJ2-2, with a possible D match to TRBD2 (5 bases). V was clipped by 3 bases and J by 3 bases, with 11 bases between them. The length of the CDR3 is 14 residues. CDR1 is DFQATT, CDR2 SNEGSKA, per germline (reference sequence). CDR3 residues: CSASYGLYTGELFF. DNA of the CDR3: TGCAGTGCTAGCTACGGACTTTACACCGGGGAGCTGTTTTTT.

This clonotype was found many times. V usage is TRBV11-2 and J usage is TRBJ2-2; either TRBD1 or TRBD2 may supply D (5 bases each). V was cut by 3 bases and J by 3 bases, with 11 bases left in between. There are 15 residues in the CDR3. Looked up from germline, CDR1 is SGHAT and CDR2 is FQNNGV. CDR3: CASSLGPSDTGELFF. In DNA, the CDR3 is TGTGCCAGCAGCTTGGGACCTTCCGACACCGGGGAGCTGTTTTTT.

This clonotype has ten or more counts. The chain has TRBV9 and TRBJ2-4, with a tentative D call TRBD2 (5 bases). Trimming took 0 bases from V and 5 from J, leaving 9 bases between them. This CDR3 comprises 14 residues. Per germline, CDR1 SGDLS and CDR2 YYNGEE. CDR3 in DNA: TGTGCCAGCAGCGTAGATTTGGGAGAAAACATTCAGTACTTC. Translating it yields CASSVDLGENIQYF.